This T cell receptor beta chain was identified during a study of cytomegalovirus exposure and HLA in healthy donors. The CDR3 length is 13 residues. Germline CDR1 SGHTA, CDR2 FQGTGA. V was cut by 3 bases and J by 7 bases, with 10 bases left in between. The PCR contained 60 Vbeta and 13 Jbeta primers. Sequenced by immunoSEQ multiplex PCR; TCRdb stores in-frame clones only, minus some. The profile shows some 130,000 clones, around three quarters of them singletons. Study-wide results and caveats: Segments of the TCR beta V type were, in most cases, productive about 90% or about 30% of the time in an earlier analysis. CMV serostatus was the sole immune exposure information available.

Each donor was nominally healthy when sampled (though unrecorded immune exposures were likely). As for this clone: The antigen is unknown.

V gene TRBV7-3 combines with J gene TRBJ1-5, with D uncertain. The receptor's source is a male donor in good health and CMV-seronegative. Sequences were obtained from PBMCs. CDR3 protein: CASSFSPGQPQHF. In nucleotides, the CDR3 is TGTGCCAGCAGCTTTTCCCCAGGACAGCCCCAGCATTTT.